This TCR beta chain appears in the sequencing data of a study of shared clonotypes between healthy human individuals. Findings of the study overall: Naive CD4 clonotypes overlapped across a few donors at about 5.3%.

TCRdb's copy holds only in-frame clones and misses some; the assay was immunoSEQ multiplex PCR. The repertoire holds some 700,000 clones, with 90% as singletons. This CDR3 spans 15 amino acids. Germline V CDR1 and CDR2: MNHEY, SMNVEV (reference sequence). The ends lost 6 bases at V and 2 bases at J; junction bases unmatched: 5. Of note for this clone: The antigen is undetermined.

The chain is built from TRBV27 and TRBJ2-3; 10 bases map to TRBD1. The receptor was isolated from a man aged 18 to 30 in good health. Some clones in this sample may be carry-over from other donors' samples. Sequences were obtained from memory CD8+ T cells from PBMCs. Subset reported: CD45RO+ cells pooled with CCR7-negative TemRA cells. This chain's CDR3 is CASRGTGVFTDTQYF. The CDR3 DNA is TGTGCCAGCAGGGGGACAGGGGTTTTCACAGATACGCAGTATTTT.